This T cell receptor (beta chain) is drawn from a study of B cell selection in AIRE deficiency. Sequencing was performed with immunoSEQ multiplex PCR; in TCRdb, only in-frame clones are kept and a portion is missing. The repertoire holds fewer than 25,000 clones, with roughly 95% as singletons. There are a few counts of this clone. CD4+CD127+ cells were sorted as the conventional CD4 T cells. This clonotype was obtained from a human donor in good health. Sequenced: CD4+CD127+ conventional T cells sorted from PBMCs.

CDR3 coding DNA: TGTGCCAGCCTCCGGGACAGGGGGCGCCTGGGGGGATACGAGCAGTACTTC. This codes for CASLRDRGRLGGYEQYF. The V gene is TRBV28, the J gene TRBJ2-7; 12 bases agree with TRBD1. Per the germline V gene, CDR1 is MDHEN and CDR2 is SYDVKM. There are 17 residues in the CDR3. After removal of 8 bases from V and 4 bases from J, the junction contained 15 bases not matched to a gene.